This T cell receptor (beta chain) comes out of a study of blood T cell repertoires in COVID-19. On the study more broadly: Spain, Italy and the United States supplied samples that represented acute and convalescent COVID-19.

Worth noting for this clone: The same CDR3 also results from other DNA sequences found in this sample.

Generated by immunoSEQ multiplex PCR, the TCRdb table keeps only in-frame clones and is missing some. The sample has roughly 200,000 clones; 82% are singletons. V lost 1 base, J lost 5 bases, and 3 bases stayed unmatched. Germline assignment: CDR1 SGHRS and CDR2 YFSETQ. This CDR3 is built from 15 residues. The sequenced sample was peripheral blood. This chain links TRBV5-1 with TRBJ2-7; 13 nucleotides line up with TRBD2. This receptor was obtained from a woman in her sixties or seventies with COVID-19, enrolled during active disease. The CDR3 DNA follows: TGCGCCAGCAGCTTGACTAGCGGGGGGGCTAACGAGCAGTACGTC. It encodes CASSLTSGGANEQYV.